The rows below give T cell receptor beta chains drawn from one sample of a study of identical twins. MiXCR was run by TCRdb on the 5' RACE reads, yielding one entry per CDR3 protein. Counted here are 640,000 or so distinct CDR3 sequences, around 6.1% occurring once; the ten biggest clones make up about 2%. The sequencing input was naive T cells sorted from blood. The receptors derive from a young man in good health. Both conserved end residues are part of each CDR3. A D gene is named only where the DNA matches it firmly.

v_gene | d_gene | CDR3aa
TRBV2 | - | CASGRDREETQYF
TRBV7-9 | - | CASSFASLGRYNEQFF
TRBV6-1 | - | CASSRPTSSYNEQFF
TRBV29-1 | TRBD1 | CSVGERQGATTGELFF
TRBV9 | - | CASSVDRAGEWDEQFF
TRBV29-1 | - | CSVEGQSYEQYF
TRBV7-9 | - | CASSFYVPGREPEAFF
TRBV20-1 | TRBD2 | CSARARGLAGGSEQYF
TRBV15 | - | CATSRGEGAFDEQFF
TRBV27 | - | CASSSLSGLSYEQYF
TRBV7-9 | - | CASSLGLASPADTQYF
TRBV4-3 | - | CASSQVLMGSPYEQYF
TRBV28 | TRBD2 | CASSHSSGTRSYNEQFF
TRBV5-1 | - | CASSFDYPPDEQFF